This entry features one T cell receptor beta chain sequence. Antigen specificity is unknown. This may be a read error: a much more frequent sequence differs by one nucleotide. These data come from a study of tumor and adjacent non-tumor tissue in lung cancer. Study information: Aged about 31 to 76 years, patients included fewer than 11 men and 4 to 6 women with stage I to III disease. On average, productive TCRbeta reads reached around 4 million per sample. General observations from the study: Top 100 clones took a larger repertoire share in normal lung. Compared with tumor, normal lung showed significantly lower TCR diversity.

The template was RNA from unsorted bulk tissue. CDR1 and CDR2 (germline): MNHNY, SVGAGI (reference sequence). The CDR3 covers 15 residues. The library came from three nested PCR rounds adapted from ARM-PCR protocols. TCRdb processed the multiplex PCR reads anew with MiXCR; each CDR3 protein has one entry. The profile shows over 130,000 distinct CDR3 sequences, approximately 64% of them singletons. The chain joins TRBV6-6 to TRBJ2-1; D possibly corresponds to TRBD2 (5 bases). The TCR was taken from a man between 60 and 75 years old with small cell lung cancer. The sequencing sample was made of lung tumor tissue. CDR3 protein: CASIYSGGSRNEQFF. The CDR3 DNA reads TGTGCCAGCATTTACTCGGGTGGGAGTCGGAATGAGCAGTTCTTC.